A selection of T cell receptor beta chains follows, all from one sample in a study of T cells in Graves' hyperthyroidism and ophthalmopathy. In TCRdb, the multiplex PCR reads were re-called with MiXCR into one record per CDR3 protein. The sample has 500,000 to 650,000 distinct CDR3 sequences, 14% seen once; the top ten hold 11% to 15%. Source material: blood. The receptors come from a woman aged 40 to 49 with Graves' hyperthyroidism. Each CDR3 is given with its conserved first and last residue. The D gene is left open where the match is weak. Clone size is given for some rows only: seen once, a few or many times, or a class if the clone is expanded.

NA	TRBV27	TRBJ2-7	TRBD2	CASRVTSGPGEQYF	TGTGCCAGCAGAGTGACTAGCGGCCCCGGGGAGCAGTACTTC
few	TRBV28	TRBJ2-5	TRBD1	CASSSGQENLEYF	TGTGCCAGCAGTTCCGGACAGGAAAACTTGGAGTACTTC
many	TRBV28	TRBJ2-1	NA	CASSLRRALTGNEQFF	TGTGCCAGCAGTTTACGCCGGGCTTTAACGGGCAATGAGCAGTTCTTC
many	TRBV30	TRBJ2-5	NA	CAWSTLARGYETQYF	TGTGCCTGGAGTACGCTCGCTAGGGGCTATGAGACCCAGTACTTC
many	TRBV10-2	TRBJ2-3	NA	CASTWEGGPTDTQYF	TGCGCCAGCACCTGGGAAGGTGGACCCACAGATACGCAGTATTTT
many	TRBV5-1	TRBJ2-7	TRBD1	CAGLSPSGQGHEQYF	TGCGCCGGGCTGAGTCCCTCGGGACAGGGGCATGAGCAGTACTTC
few	TRBV6-5	TRBJ1-5	NA	CASSSGPGNQPQHF	TGTGCCAGCAGTTCTGGGCCGGGAAATCAGCCCCAGCATTTT
few	TRBV12-5	TRBJ2-1	NA	CASGLLWREQFF	TGTGCTAGTGGTTTGTTGTGGAGGGAGCAGTTCTTC
few	TRBV9	TRBJ1-5	NA	CASSAGIGSNQPQHF	TGTGCCAGCAGCGCGGGTATAGGTAGCAATCAGCCCCAGCATTTT
many	TRBV12-3/TRBV12-4	TRBJ1-1	TRBD1	CASSPKRGGLEAFF	TGTGCCAGCAGCCCTAAGAGAGGGGGCCTTGAAGCTTTCTTT
many	TRBV6-8	TRBJ1-1	TRBD1	CASRTRRQGGCTEAFF	TGTGCCAGCAGAACCCGGAGACAGGGAGGGTGCACTGAAGCTTTCTTT
many	TRBV6-1	TRBJ2-7	NA	CASRDYEQYF	TGTGCCAGCCGGGACTACGAGCAGTACTTC
many	TRBV5-5	TRBJ2-6	NA	CASSKQGSGANVLTF	TGTGCCAGCAGCAAACAGGGTTCTGGGGCCAACGTCCTGACTTTC
many	TRBV5-5	TRBJ2-1	TRBD2	CASSFVAGNEQFF	TGTGCCAGCAGCTTCGTAGCGGGTAATGAGCAGTTCTTC
many	TRBV19	TRBJ2-1	TRBD2	CASSIDRLASGNSYNEQFF	TGTGCCAGTAGTATAGATCGTCTGGCTAGCGGGAATAGCTACAATGAGCAGTTCTTC
NA	TRBV2	TRBJ2-2	NA	CASGGQGGKNTGELFF	TGTGCCAGCGGAGGACAGGGAGGGAAGAACACCGGGGAGCTGTTTTTT
many	TRBV2	TRBJ2-2	NA	CASTTLGGTGELFF	TGTGCCAGCACTACGTTGGGAGGCACCGGGGAGCTGTTTTTT
many	TRBV11-2	TRBJ2-1	NA	CASSRIMTEQFF	TGTGCCAGCAGCCGTATAATGACTGAGCAGTTCTTC
NA	TRBV5-1	TRBJ2-1	NA	CASSLQRGLTYKHNEQFF	TGCGCCAGCAGCCTACAACGGGGCCTAACTTATAAACACAATGAGCAGTTCTTC
many	TRBV28	TRBJ1-2	NA	CASSLRLTDYGYTF	TGTGCCAGCAGTTTACGTTTGACAGACTATGGCTACACCTTC
few	TRBV19	TRBJ2-3	TRBD2	CARHRGAGGTDTQYF	TGTGCCCGCCACCGGGGCGCGGGAGGAACAGATACGCAGTATTTT
many	TRBV7-2	TRBJ2-3	NA	CASSLPETDTQYF	TGTGCCAGCAGCTTACCTGAAACAGATACGCAGTATTTT
many	TRBV20-1	TRBJ1-5	TRBD1	CSASAGTGVYQPQHF	TGCAGTGCATCTGCCGGGACAGGGGTATATCAGCCCCAGCATTTT
few	TRBV20-1	TRBJ2-2	TRBD2	CSARDPAGGPGTGELFF	TGCAGTGCTAGAGATCCCGCGGGAGGGCCGGGCACCGGGGAGCTGTTTTTT
many	TRBV28	TRBJ2-1	TRBD2	CASSFYTVAGGRYNEQFF	TGTGCCAGCAGTTTTTATACCGTAGCGGGCGGAAGATACAATGAGCAGTTCTTC
NA	TRBV5-4	TRBJ1-5	NA	CASSLFPNQPQHF	TGTGCCAGCAGCTTGTTCCCCAATCAGCCCCAGCATTTT
few	TRBV29-1	TRBJ2-7	TRBD2	CSVEMGGLAGGPHEQYF	TGCAGCGTTGAAATGGGGGGACTAGCGGGAGGGCCCCACGAGCAGTACTTC
NA	TRBV24-1	TRBJ2-1	NA	CATSAGGRDEQFF	TGTGCCACCAGTGCGGGGGGCCGCGATGAGCAGTTCTTC
many	TRBV6-1	TRBJ2-1	TRBD2	CASSERRGSWDEQFF	TGTGCCAGCAGTGAAAGGCGGGGGTCCTGGGATGAGCAGTTCTTC
many	TRBV28	TRBJ2-5	TRBD1	CASRRDRGRETQYF	TGTGCCAGCAGACGGGACAGGGGGCGAGAGACCCAGTACTTC
few	TRBV25-1	TRBJ2-1	TRBD2	CASRGTGTSGSGEQFF	TGTGCCAGCAGGGGCACCGGGACTAGCGGGAGCGGTGAGCAGTTCTTC
many	TRBV20-1	TRBJ2-1	TRBD2	CSARIAGGHEQFF	TGCAGTGCTAGAATAGCGGGAGGCCATGAGCAGTTCTTC
NA	TRBV29-1	TRBJ1-2	NA	CSVEDRIAIGYGYTF	TGCAGCGTTGAAGATCGGATCGCTATCGGCTATGGCTACACCTTC
NA	TRBV5-5	TRBJ2-7	TRBD1	CASSPNPRDSSYEQYF	TGCGCCAGCAGCCCCAACCCCCGGGACAGCTCCTACGAGCAGTACTTC
many	TRBV20-1	TRBJ2-2	NA	CSASPAHTGELFF	TGCAGTGCTAGTCCAGCCCACACCGGGGAGCTGTTTTTT
NA	TRBV19	TRBJ2-3	NA	CASSKAGGVLPTQYF	TGTGCCAGTAGTAAGGCGGGCGGGGTATTACCTACGCAGTATTTT
NA	TRBV5-6	TRBJ1-1	NA	CASSFNLRGRDTEAFF	TGTGCCAGCAGCTTTAACCTTCGGGGGCGGGACACTGAAGCTTTCTTT
NA	TRBV2	TRBJ2-7	TRBD1	CASGTGNTEQYF	TGTGCCAGCGGGACAGGGAACACCGAGCAGTACTTC
many	TRBV5-5	TRBJ2-7	TRBD1	CASSPRGLVDYEQYF	TGTGCCAGCAGCCCTAGGGGGCTTGTGGACTACGAGCAGTACTTC
many	TRBV6-1	TRBJ1-1	NA	CASSRDINTEAFF	TGTGCCAGCAGTCGGGACATCAACACTGAAGCTTTCTTT
NA	TRBV12-3/TRBV12-4	TRBJ1-5	NA	CASSLGGGPNQPQHF	TGTGCCAGCAGTTTAGGTGGGGGCCCCAATCAGCCCCAGCATTTT